These T cell receptor beta chains were read from a single sample in a study of vaccination effects on CD4 cells after COVID-19. Data came from immunoSEQ multiplex PCR; TCRdb stores just in-frame clones and leaves some out. Among 60,000 to 85,000 clones, just under 75% were seen once, and the ten largest hold 1.5% to 1.8%. These receptors' targets are unknown. The material sequenced was CD4+ T cells from PBMCs cultured with HCoV-229E spike peptides, taken after COVID-19 vaccination. All receptors come from a human donor who received a COVID-19 vaccine. Each CDR3 is given with its conserved first and last residue. A D gene is named only where the DNA matches it firmly. Some rows mark clone size as missing; the rest say once, few, many or name a class of expanded clone.

CDR3aa: CASSETLRGGKETQYF; CDR3nt: TGCGCCAGCAGTGAAACTCTCCGGGGGGGTAAAGAGACCCAGTACTTC; d_gene: TRBD2; len: 16; j_gene: TRBJ2-5; abundance: few; v_gene: TRBV10-1
CDR3aa: CASSLTANTGELFF; CDR3nt: TGTGCCAGCAGTCTGACTGCGAACACCGGGGAGCTGTTTTTT; d_gene: -; len: 14; j_gene: TRBJ2-2; abundance: -; v_gene: TRBV7-8
CDR3aa: CASQGAPMETQYF; CDR3nt: TGTGCCAGCCAGGGGGCACCTATGGAGACCCAGTACTTC; d_gene: TRBD1; len: 13; j_gene: TRBJ2-5; abundance: -; v_gene: TRBV28
CDR3aa: CASSQLTGELFF; CDR3nt: TGTGCCAGCAGCCAACTCACCGGGGAGCTGTTTTTT; d_gene: -; len: 12; j_gene: TRBJ2-2; abundance: -; v_gene: TRBV4-2
CDR3aa: CASSPSLGTGNSPLHF; CDR3nt: TGCGCCAGCAGCCCGAGCTTAGGGACAGGGAATTCACCCCTCCACTTT; d_gene: TRBD1; len: 16; j_gene: TRBJ1-6; abundance: -; v_gene: TRBV4-1
CDR3aa: CASSLQGSGTEAFF; CDR3nt: TGCGCCAGCAGCTTGCAGGGTAGTGGCACTGAAGCTTTCTTT; d_gene: -; len: 14; j_gene: TRBJ1-1; abundance: -; v_gene: TRBV5-1
CDR3aa: CSAEGQQNTEAFF; CDR3nt: TGCAGCGCCGAGGGACAGCAGAACACTGAAGCTTTCTTT; d_gene: TRBD1; len: 13; j_gene: TRBJ1-1; abundance: -; v_gene: TRBV29-1
CDR3aa: CASHRSYSNQPQHF; CDR3nt: TGTGCCAGCCACAGGAGTTATAGCAATCAGCCCCAGCATTTT; d_gene: -; len: 14; j_gene: TRBJ1-5; abundance: -; v_gene: TRBV2
CDR3aa: CASSLVAGIRTDTQYF; CDR3nt: TGCGCCAGCAGCTTGGTAGCGGGGATACGCACAGATACGCAGTATTTT; d_gene: TRBD2; len: 16; j_gene: TRBJ2-3; abundance: -; v_gene: TRBV5-1
CDR3aa: CSVGDRGGGEAFF; CDR3nt: TGCAGCGTTGGCGACAGGGGAGGTGGTGAAGCTTTCTTT; d_gene: TRBD1; len: 13; j_gene: TRBJ1-1; abundance: -; v_gene: TRBV29-1
CDR3aa: CASSPLGPNNEQFF; CDR3nt: TGTGCCAGCAGCCCGCTAGGGCCCAACAATGAGCAGTTCTTC; d_gene: -; len: 14; j_gene: TRBJ2-1; abundance: -; v_gene: TRBV7-7
CDR3aa: CASRGGSSYNEQFF; CDR3nt: TGTGCCAGTAGAGGGGGATCCTCCTACAATGAGCAGTTCTTC; d_gene: -; len: 14; j_gene: TRBJ2-1; abundance: -; v_gene: TRBV19
CDR3aa: CASSLVQGLNEKLFF; CDR3nt: TGCGCCAGCAGCCTCGTACAGGGCCTGAATGAAAAACTGTTTTTT; d_gene: -; len: 15; j_gene: TRBJ1-4; abundance: -; v_gene: TRBV5-1
CDR3aa: CASSSGLAAAQETQYF; CDR3nt: TGCGCCAGCAGTTCTGGACTAGCGGCCGCACAAGAGACCCAGTACTTC; d_gene: TRBD2; len: 16; j_gene: TRBJ2-5; abundance: -; v_gene: TRBV5-1